This TCR beta chain was captured by sequencing in a study of beta chain features in type 1 diabetes. The isolated RNA, all of it, was reverse transcribed, so expressed TCRB transcripts were what got sequenced. Clones were read by immunoSEQ multiplex PCR, and TCRdb kept only the in-frame ones, dropping some. The table records more than 100,000 clones, around 8.8% of them present only once. Findings of the study overall: For type 1 diabetes patients, VDJ junctions showed fewer insertions and more deletions. All four CD4+ subsets of Type 1 diabetes patients contained TCRB CDR3s that were moderately but significantly shorter.

Trimming removed 3 bases from V and 0 bases from J; junction bases left unmatched: 7. Germline V gives CDR1 ENHRY, CDR2 SYGVKD. The CDR3 is made up of 16 amino acids. Researchers reported sorting CD4+ naive, central memory, regulatory and stem cell-like memory cells via CD45RO/CCR7/CD25/CD127/CD95/CD27. Sorting produced populations that all topped 95% purity. About this clone itself: Its antigen is not known.

This rearrangement joins TRBV10-3 to TRBJ2-7, with 8 bases identical to TRBD2. The sequencing sample was made of central memory CD4+ T cells from blood. This TCR was recovered from a man between 25 and 39 years old with type 1 diabetes. This CDR3 is CAISEPGGALSYEQYF. The CDR3 nucleotides read TGTGCCATCAGTGAACCCGGGGGGGCTCTCTCCTACGAGCAGTACTTC.